This passage covers 5 T cell receptor beta chains from one sample sequenced in a study of OX40 agonist ivuxolimab in advanced cancers. To prepare the library, the immunoSEQ multiplex PCR assay was applied. In its TCRdb copy, this immuneACCESS table keeps in-frame sequences only and misses some clones. Where compared with another copy, unresolved V genes explain less than half of these, and the others have no known cause. The sample data list about 46,000 clones, and around nine tenths of these were observed just once. Jointly, the top ten make up approximately 10% of the sample. The sequencing here drew on CD4+ or CD8+ T cells sorted from blood, taken in a trial of the OX40 agonist ivuxolimab. The receptors were sampled from an adult with an advanced solid tumor such as melanoma, head and neck, liver or kidney cancer.

The V gene is TRBV5-6, the J gene TRBJ1-2, with D perhaps TRBD1 (5 bases). V shed 0 bases and J shed 4 bases, with 10 bases lying between them. This CDR3 has 14 amino acids. The V gene's germline CDR1 is SGHDT and CDR2 YYEEEE. Here the CDR3 DNA reads TGTGCCAGCAGCTTGGAGCGGGGCCCCTATGGCTACACCTTC. Its translation is CASSLERGPYGYTF.

The chain carries TRBV16 and TRBJ1-1; D remains ambiguous. Germline V lookup: CDR1 KGHSY, CDR2 FQNENV. This CDR3 has 13 amino acids. V lost 4 bases to trimming and J lost 0 bases, with 6 bases between them. The CDR3: CASSLYMNTEAFF. CDR3 DNA: TGTGCCAGCAGCCTGTATATGAACACTGAAGCTTTCTTT.

CDR3 DNA: TGTGCCAGCAGCCAAGAAAACGGGGGGGCCCGAGAGACCCAGTACTTC. Encoded protein: CASSQENGGARETQYF. V gene TRBV4-2 combines with J gene TRBJ2-5; 8 bases agree with TRBD2. The CDR3 runs to 16 residues. With V trimmed by 0 bases and J by 4 bases, 7 bases remained unmatched. Per the germline V gene, CDR1 is LGHNA and CDR2 is YNFKEQ.

DNA for the CDR3: TGTGCCAGCACCAGGACCCACAATGAGCAGTTCTTC. Translated: CASTRTHNEQFF. The chain employs TRBV5-4 and TRBJ2-1; no clear D. Germline-derived CDR1 and CDR2 are SGHNT and YYREEE (reference sequence). The CDR3 is 12 residues long. Trimming shortened V by 6 bases and J by 5 bases, and 9 bases separated the two germline ends. Using reference TRBV5-4 and TRBJ2-1 for the parts outside the CDR3, the full variable domain is ETGVTQSPTHLIKTRGQQVTLRCSSQSGHNTVSWYQQALGQGPQFIFQYYREEENGRGNFPPRFSGLQFPNYSSELNVNALELDDSALYLCASTRTHNEQFFGPGTRLTVL.

V usage is TRBV19 and J usage is TRBJ2-2; no definite D call. V gave up 4 bases and J gave up 5 bases, with 20 bases separating them. The CDR3 length is 17 residues. CDR1 LNHDA and CDR2 SQIVND come from the germline V gene (reference sequence). The CDR3 DNA follows: TGTGCCAGTAGTACCCACCGGGCAGGTCGTCGGACCGGGGAGCTGTTTTTT. Amino acid sequence: CASSTHRAGRRTGELFF.